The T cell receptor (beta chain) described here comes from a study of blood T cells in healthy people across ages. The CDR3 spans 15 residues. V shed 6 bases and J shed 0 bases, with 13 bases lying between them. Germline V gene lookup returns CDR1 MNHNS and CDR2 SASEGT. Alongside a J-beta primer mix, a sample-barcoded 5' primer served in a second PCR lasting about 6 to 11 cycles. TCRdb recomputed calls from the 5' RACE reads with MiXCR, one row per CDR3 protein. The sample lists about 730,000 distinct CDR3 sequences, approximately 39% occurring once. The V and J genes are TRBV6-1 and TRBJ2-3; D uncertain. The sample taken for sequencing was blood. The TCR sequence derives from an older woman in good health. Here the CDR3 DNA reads TGTGCCAGCAGCCGACGGGTTCGTAGCACAGATACGCAGTATTTT. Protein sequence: CASSRRVRSTDTQYF.